Sequencing of this T cell receptor beta chain was carried out in a study of T cell changes during pregnancy in multiple sclerosis. The V segment lost 8 bases and the J segment 4 bases; nucleotides outside the gene matches: 3. The CDR3 is 12 residues long. Germline CDR1 and CDR2: MNHEY and SMNVEV (reference sequence). Data came from immunoSEQ multiplex PCR; TCRdb stores just in-frame clones and leaves some out. The top ten clones hold 1.1% of a sample with tens of thousands of clones, more than 90% of them seen once. V gene TRBV27 combines with J gene TRBJ2-7; 9 positions match TRBD2. The receptor was isolated from a female donor with multiple sclerosis, enrolled in a pregnancy study. The specimen was peripheral blood, collected in the second trimester of pregnancy. The CDR3 DNA sequence: TGTGCCAGCCGGACTAGCGTATACGAGCAGTACTTC. Its translation is CASRTSVYEQYF.